Shown below are 19 T cell receptor beta chains from a single sample sequenced in a study of T cells in Graves' hyperthyroidism and ophthalmopathy (dated 2019 in TCRdb). The library relied on multiplex PCR. The instrument was an Illumina HiSeq 2000. Amplification of TCR beta CDR3 regions was carried out from RNA transcripts. The TCR CDR3 was subjected to a first round of RT-PCR using the HTBI primer set and the Qiagen OneStep RT-PCR kit. The public reads were reanalyzed by TCRdb: fastp trimming at Q25, MiXCR alignment, in-frame beta chains only. CDR3 protein sequences are deduplicated, and each keeps its most common genes and DNA. Counted in this sample were hundreds of thousands of distinct CDR3 sequences; around a fifth of them appeared once. The ten largest clones add up to 45% to 55% of the sample. Sequencing was done on a sample of blood. The receptors stem from a woman in her 70s with Graves' ophthalmopathy.

This clonotype appeared a few times. V usage is TRBV11-3 and J usage is TRBJ2-3; no reliable D call. Germline CDR1 is SGHNT and CDR2 is YENEEA. The V end lost 1 base, the J end lost 3 bases, and 5 bases lay between the germline ends. CDR3 length: 13 residues. The CDR3 nucleotides are TGTGCCAGCAGCTTAGCCCCTACAGATACGCAGTATTTT. Translated: CASSLAPTDTQYF.

CDR3 in DNA: TGTGCCAGCAGCTTCGGGGATATTTACGAGCAGTACTTC. It yields the protein CASSFGDIYEQYF. The chain is built from TRBV5-4 and TRBJ2-7, with a weak D call TRBD2 (5 bases). CDR1 is SGHNT and CDR2 is YYREEE in the germline V gene (reference sequence). Trimming took off 2 bases at V and 4 bases at J, with 10 bases between the two ends. CDR3 length: 13 amino acids.

CDR3 sequence (DNA): TGTGCCAGCAGTTACGTAGTCCCGGTAGATAATTCACCCCTCCACTTT. Amino acids: CASSYVVPVDNSPLHF. J is TRBJ1-6 and V is TRBV6-5, with D uncertain. The CDR3 spans 16 residues. CDR1 is MNHEY, CDR2 SVGAGI, per germline. Between the trimmed V and J ends, which lost 2 bases and 5 bases, there was a span of 13 bases.

This rearrangement joins TRBV12-3 or TRBV12-4 to TRBJ2-5; TRBD2 aligns across 11 bases. The CDR3 is made up of 14 amino acids. The junction had 9 bases not matched to a gene; V was cut back by 3 bases and J by 12 bases. The CDR3 nucleotides are TGTGCCAGCAGTTTTAGCGGGAGGGCCTCAGGAAAGTACTTC. Amino acids: CASSFSGRASGKYF.

In this sample, this clonotype turned up a few times. This rearrangement joins TRBV19 to TRBJ2-1, with D tentatively TRBD1 (6 bases). Germline-derived CDR1 and CDR2 are LNHDA and SQIVND (reference sequence). Between the trimmed V and J ends, which lost 8 bases and 9 bases, there was a span of 11 bases. The CDR3 spans 11 residues. CDR3 nucleotide sequence: TGTGCCAGTGAGAACAGGGCTGAGCAGTTCTTC. Amino acids: CASENRAEQFF.

Regarding this clonotype: A clone one base away is much larger, so this may be a read error. The V and J genes are TRBV2 and TRBJ2-7, with 11 bases matching TRBD2. V shed 7 bases, J shed 5 bases, and the junction held 7 bases outside the gene matches. The CDR3 runs to 14 residues. Germline values: CDR1 SNHLY, CDR2 FYNNEI. Here the CDR3 DNA reads TGTGCCAGCAAGTTTACTAGCGGGAGCCACGAGCAGTACTTC. Amino acid sequence: CASKFTSGSHEQYF.

This clonotype was observed many times. This rearrangement joins TRBV28 to TRBJ2-5, with D uncertain. CDR3 length: 16 residues. Germline-derived CDR1 and CDR2 are MDHEN and SYDVKM. With 3 bases removed from V and 3 bases from J, the gap between germline ends came to 17 bases. CDR3 nucleotides: TGTGCCAGCAGTTTCTTCGGCCGGACGTCGGAAGAGACCCAGTACTTC. Its protein product is CASSFFGRTSEETQYF.

In its sample, this clonotype was seen a few times. The chain uses TRBV7-2 and TRBJ2-7, with TRBD1 identical over 7 bases. J was trimmed by 2 bases and V by 5 bases; bases with no gene match: 12. Germline-derived CDR1 and CDR2 are SGHTA and FQGNSA. CDR3 length equals 16 residues. The CDR3, as DNA: TGTGCCAGCAGCGGAACGGGACAGATTGCTACCTACGAGCAGTACTTC. Protein: CASSGTGQIATYEQYF.

This clonotype has at least ten counts. The chain carries TRBV12-3 or TRBV12-4 and TRBJ2-7, with 11 bases identical to TRBD2. Unmatched junction bases numbered 5, after V lost 5 bases and J lost 2 bases. This CDR3 has 15 amino acids. The CDR3 nucleotides read TGTGCCAGCAGTCCCGGACTAGCGGGCCCCTACGAGCAGTACTTC. This sequence encodes CASSPGLAGPYEQYF.

The gene calls are TRBV7-9 and TRBJ2-1, with a tentative D call TRBD2 (5 bases). V dropped 5 bases and J dropped 7 bases, with 9 bases sitting between them. CDR3 size: 12 residues. Germline-derived CDR1 and CDR2 are SEHNR and FQNEAQ (reference sequence). This CDR3 reads CASSPAGNEQFF. Written as DNA, the CDR3 is TGTGCCAGCAGCCCTGCGGGTAATGAGCAGTTCTTC.

The chain links TRBV10-3 to TRBJ2-6, with TRBD1 as a possible D gene (6 bases). V lost 3 bases to trimming and J lost 3 bases, with 12 bases between them. Germline assignment: CDR1 ENHRY and CDR2 SYGVKD. CDR3 length equals 16 residues. CDR3 DNA: TGTGCCATCAGTGACTCCGCAGGGGTTGGGGCCAACGTCCTGACTTTC. This encodes CAISDSAGVGANVLTF.

A few counts support this clonotype. This rearrangement joins TRBV10-3 to TRBJ1-1, with D possibly matching TRBD1 (6 bases). The V end lost 6 bases, the J end lost 6 bases, and 14 bases lay between the germline ends. Germline CDR1 reads ENHRY; CDR2 reads SYGVKD. The CDR3 has 13 amino acids. CDR3 sequence (DNA): TGTGCCATCAGGGCGACAGGCCCGGCTGAAGCTTTCTTT. Translation gives CAIRATGPAEAFF.

This clonotype was counted between two and nine times. V usage is TRBV24-1 and J usage is TRBJ2-3; D is unclear. In germline, CDR1 is KGHDR, CDR2 SFDVKD. CDR3 size: 15 residues. V lost 9 bases and J 3 bases, leaving 18 bases between the germline ends. CDR3 coding DNA: TGTGCCACCTCCTCCCCCCGGGTCTCTACAGATACGCAGTATTTT. Amino acids: CATSSPRVSTDTQYF.

This clonotype was found many times. This chain connects TRBV3-1 to TRBJ1-5, with D unclear. CDR3 length: 16 residues. Trimming left V 2 bases short and J 1 base short, with 12 bases between. CDR1 and CDR2 from the germline V gene are LGHDT and YNNKEL (reference sequence). As DNA, the CDR3 is TGTGCCAGCAGCCAACAGGCGGGGTCGAGCAATCAGCCCCAGCATTTT. Protein: CASSQQAGSSNQPQHF.

This clonotype has only a few counts. The V gene is TRBV12-3 or TRBV12-4, the J gene TRBJ2-7; 11 nucleotides align to TRBD2. V lost 6 bases to trimming and J lost 6 bases; unmatched junction nucleotides: 7. This CDR3 contains 14 residues. The CDR3 bases are TGTGCCAGCAGCACAACTAGCGGGAGATCCGAGCAGTACTTC. Amino acids: CASSTTSGRSEQYF.

V gene TRBV20-1 combines with J gene TRBJ2-7; D gene unclear. In germline, CDR1 is DFQATT, CDR2 SNEGSKA (reference sequence). Between the trimmed V and J ends, which lost 3 bases and 4 bases, there was a span of 10 bases. The CDR3 is made up of 12 amino acids. CDR3 residues: CSASRFEYEQYF. The DNA of the CDR3 is TGCAGTGCTAGTAGGTTCGAGTACGAGCAGTACTTC.

This clonotype was seen a handful of times. The chain uses TRBV11-2 and TRBJ2-1; possible D gene TRBD2, 5 bases. Trimming removed 1 base from V and 6 bases from J, with 16 bases in between. In germline, CDR1 is SGHAT, CDR2 FQNNGV. The CDR3 length is 16 residues. The CDR3 is CASSLAIAQWVNEQFF. The CDR3 bases are TGTGCCAGCAGCTTAGCCATAGCGCAATGGGTCAATGAGCAGTTCTTC.

The chain recombines TRBV6-2 or TRBV6-3 with TRBJ1-2, with D unresolved. V lost 7 bases and J lost 4, with 22 bases in between. Germline V CDR1 and CDR2: MNHEY, SVGEGT. The length of the CDR3 is 16 residues. The CDR3 DNA follows: TGTGCCAGCACCTATTCCGAGGACGCTCCCGGCTATGGCTACACCTTC. It is translated as CASTYSEDAPGYGYTF.

This clonotype was found many times. The chain recombines TRBV5-1 with TRBJ2-3; no clear D gene. Looked up from germline, CDR1 is SGHRS and CDR2 is YFSETQ. Trimming stripped 3 bases from V and 2 bases from J, with 10 bases between. The CDR3 runs to 14 residues. CDR3 DNA sequence: TGCGCCAGCAGCTACCTAGATTCCACAGATACGCAGTATTTT. The encoded protein is CASSYLDSTDTQYF.